Below are 26 T cell receptor beta chains sequenced from a single sample in a study of vaccination and CD4 T cells after COVID-19. As for treatment: roughly nine-day PBMC culture with coronavirus spike peptide pools or control peptides (ViraFEST assay). Sequenced with the Oncomine TCR Beta short-read assay was DNA taken from cultured CD4+ T cells. Each CDR3 protein gets one entry after TCRdb re-called the PCR reads with MiXCR. The profile shows about 15,000 distinct CDR3 sequences, around 50% of them singletons. These receptors have no known antigen. The sequenced material came from CD4+ T cells from blood, cultured in vitro. The source of these receptors is a human donor who had recovered from COVID-19.

A few counts support this clonotype. The chain uses TRBV30 and TRBJ2-7, with 7 bases fitting TRBD1. This CDR3 is built from 13 residues. V was pared by 3 bases and J by 1 base, with 3 bases of the junction left unmatched. Germline CDR1 reads GTSNPN; CDR2 reads SVGIG (reference sequence). CDR3 nucleotides: TGTGCCTGGAGAGGACAGGTTTCCTACGAGCAGTACTTC. Translating gives CAWRGQVSYEQYF.

V usage is TRBV14 and J usage is TRBJ2-7; no definite D call. This CDR3 is 16 amino acids long. Trimming pared 2 bases from V and 5 bases from J, leaving 19 bases between. Germline V CDR1 and CDR2: SGHDN, FVKESK. CDR3 region: CASSQNFWRQSHEQYF. The DNA for the CDR3 is TGTGCCAGCAGCCAAAATTTCTGGAGACAATCCCACGAGCAGTACTTC.

In this sample, this clonotype turned up a few times. The rearrangement joins TRBV20-1 to TRBJ2-7; D is undetermined. The V gene lost 5 bases and the J gene lost 7 bases, with 15 bases spanning the gap. Germline V gives CDR1 DFQATT, CDR2 SNEGSKA (reference sequence). The CDR3 is made up of 12 amino acids. CDR3 nucleotides: TGCAGTGCTCAACTCAACAGAAAAGAGCAGTACTTC. Translation: CSAQLNRKEQYF.

The chain joins TRBV4-2 to TRBJ2-5; 7 nucleotides match TRBD1. Per germline, CDR1 LGHNA and CDR2 YNFKEQ. Losses at the gene ends were 5 bases for V and 4 bases for J; bases not matched to a gene: 7. This CDR3 contains 14 residues. The CDR3 coding sequence is TGTGCCAGCAGCTTGGACAGGTGGAGAGAGACCCAGTACTTC. Its translation is CASSLDRWRETQYF.

The chain has TRBV20-1 and TRBJ2-5, with D maybe TRBD2 (6 bases). The germline V gene has CDR1 DFQATT and CDR2 SNEGSKA (reference sequence). Trimming took off 6 bases at V and 1 base at J, with 15 bases between the two ends. The CDR3 covers 14 residues. The CDR3 DNA reads as TGCAGTGCAGAAGCCGGGACTTTCCAAGAGACCCAGTACTTC. Protein: CSAEAGTFQETQYF.

This chain links TRBV12-3 or TRBV12-4 with TRBJ1-2; 11 bases fit TRBD1. The CDR3 is 15 amino acids. V was pared by 5 bases and J by 8 bases, with 10 bases of the junction left unmatched. CDR3 in amino acids: CASSTRTGGFNGYTF. The CDR3 region has the DNA TGTGCCAGCAGTACTAGGACAGGGGGCTTTAACGGCTACACCTTC.

This clonotype was seen a few times. The chain is built from TRBV15 and TRBJ1-2; 9 bases line up with TRBD1. V was pared by 2 bases and J by 8 bases, with 12 bases of the junction left unmatched. The CDR3 spans 16 residues. Germline CDR1 reads LNHNV; CDR2 reads YYDKDF (reference sequence). This CDR3 reads CATSRIRQGGSRGYTF. The CDR3 DNA reads TGTGCCACCAGCAGAATTCGACAGGGGGGGTCTCGAGGCTACACCTTC.

V usage is TRBV5-1 and J usage is TRBJ1-5, with D unclear. The germline gives CDR1 SGHRS, CDR2 YFSETQ. Trimming cost V 4 bases and J 1 base, with 12 bases left between them. CDR3 size: 15 residues. CDR3 in amino acids: CASSLGGMSNQPQHF. CDR3 nucleotides: TGCGCCAGCAGCCTGGGAGGGATGAGCAATCAGCCCCAGCATTTT.

This clonotype was counted between two and nine times. The J gene is TRBJ1-2, the V gene TRBV10-1, with TRBD1 identical over 8 bases. CDR1 is WNHNN, CDR2 SYGVQD, per germline (reference sequence). The V and J ends lost 7 bases and 4 bases, in that order; junction bases with no gene match: 8. The CDR3 has 14 amino acids. Here the CDR3 DNA reads TGCGCCAGCATGGGCAGGGGGCTGGGCTATGGCTACACCTTC. It encodes CASMGRGLGYGYTF.

This sequence joins TRBV11-2 and TRBJ2-7; no definite D call. Trimming took 2 bases from V and 4 from J, leaving 9 bases between them. There are 13 residues in the CDR3. CDR1 and CDR2 from the germline V gene are SGHAT and FQNNGV. CDR3 in amino acids: CASSLTGTYEQYF. In DNA, the CDR3 is TGTGCCAGCAGCTTAACTGGAACGTACGAGCAGTACTTC.

This sequence joins TRBV27 and TRBJ1-2; D uncertain. The CDR3 has 13 residues. V lost 5 bases to trimming and J lost 1 base, with 8 bases between them. Per the germline V gene, CDR1 is MNHEY and CDR2 is SMNVEV (reference sequence). The CDR3 DNA follows: TGTGCCAGCAGTGGGAGACTTAACTATGGCTACACCTTC. This sequence encodes CASSGRLNYGYTF.

J is TRBJ2-3 and V is TRBV30; D perhaps matches TRBD2 (5 bases). Germline CDR1 is GTSNPN and CDR2 is SVGIG (reference sequence). CDR3 length equals 15 residues. Trimming removed 0 bases at V and 6 bases at J, with 16 bases between. The CDR3 DNA sequence: TGTGCCTGGAGTGTTAAGGTTCCGGGGTACGATACGCAGTATTTT. This translates into CAWSVKVPGYDTQYF.

The chain uses TRBV28 and TRBJ2-2, with D unclear. The CDR3 has 15 amino acids. Germline assignment: CDR1 MDHEN and CDR2 SYDVKM. The ends were cut back, 3 bases at V and 2 bases at J, with 10 bases in the middle. The CDR3 loop reads CASSLGSRNTGELFF. CDR3 nucleotide sequence: TGTGCCAGCAGTTTGGGCTCACGTAACACCGGGGAGCTGTTTTTT.

V and J are TRBV7-2 and TRBJ2-4, with D perhaps matching TRBD2 (5 bases). The V gene's germline CDR1 is SGHTA and CDR2 FQGNSA. V was cut by 3 bases and J by 10 bases, with 13 bases left in between. There are 13 residues in the CDR3. This CDR3 reads CASSLDWNGIQYF. The CDR3 bases are TGTGCCAGCAGCTTGGACTGGAACGGGATTCAGTACTTC.

CDR3 sequence reads: CASSYQQVVGYMNTEAFF. CDR3 sequence (DNA): TGTGCCAGCAGTTACCAACAGGTGGTGGGCTACATGAACACTGAAGCTTTCTTT. The chain combines TRBV6-2 or TRBV6-3 with TRBJ1-1, with a weak D call TRBD1 (5 bases). Germline V CDR1 and CDR2: MNHEY, SVGEGT. V was pared by 2 bases and J by 0 bases, with 19 bases between. This CDR3 is 18 amino acids long.

This clonotype was seen only a few times. The V and J genes are TRBV7-9 and TRBJ2-1; D unresolved. The V end was cut by 4 bases, the J end by 7 bases, with 14 bases between. Germline CDR1 SEHNR, CDR2 FQNEAQ (reference sequence). The length of the CDR3 is 14 residues. CDR3 protein: CASSSRTAQNEQFF. The CDR3 coding sequence is TGTGCCAGCAGCTCGAGGACGGCTCAAAATGAGCAGTTCTTC.

This clonotype appeared a few times. J is TRBJ1-1 and V is TRBV20-1; D remains unclear. V lost 4 bases and J 1 base, leaving 10 bases between the germline ends. Germline V gene data show CDR1 as DFQATT and CDR2 as SNEGSKA (reference sequence). The CDR3 has 13 amino acids. The CDR3 nucleotides read TGCAGTGCTACCCATGACGGGAACACTGAAGCTTTCTTT. As protein: CSATHDGNTEAFF.

Only one count was recorded for this clonotype. The chain employs TRBV7-2 and TRBJ2-7; no clear D gene. This CDR3 spans 14 amino acids. Germline assignment: CDR1 SGHTA and CDR2 FQGNSA. The V and J ends lost 3 bases and 2 bases respectively, with 11 bases between them. The CDR3 protein is CASSFDFQTYEQYF. The CDR3, as DNA: TGTGCCAGCAGCTTCGACTTCCAGACCTACGAGCAGTACTTC.

The chain uses TRBV20-1 and TRBJ2-7; perhaps D is TRBD1 or TRBD2 (5 bases each). Deletions cut 3 bases from V and 0 bases from J, with 27 bases between. CDR3 size: 19 residues. Germline V gives CDR1 DFQATT, CDR2 SNEGSKA (reference sequence). This CDR3 reads CSARAVPTPGARSSYEQYF. The CDR3, as DNA: TGCAGTGCTAGGGCGGTTCCAACACCCGGGGCCCGTTCCTCCTACGAGCAGTACTTC.

A few counts support this clonotype. The V call is TRBV6-1, the J call TRBJ2-5; TRBD2 matches at 10 bases. Germline-derived CDR1 and CDR2 are MNHNS and SASEGT. V gave up 3 bases and J gave up 2 bases; unmatched junction bases: 3. This CDR3 spans 15 amino acids. Here the CDR3 DNA reads TGTGCCAGCAGTGATTTAGCGGGAGGACAAGAGACCCAGTACTTC. Protein product: CASSDLAGGQETQYF.

This chain links TRBV20-1 with TRBJ2-5, with D uncertain. Trimming left V 0 bases short and J 4 bases short, with 12 bases between. CDR1 DFQATT and CDR2 SNEGSKA come from the germline V gene (reference sequence). The CDR3 is made up of 14 amino acids. The CDR3 sequence is CSARDPGGRETQYF. The DNA of the CDR3 is TGCAGTGCTAGAGATCCTGGCGGACGAGAGACCCAGTACTTC.

This clonotype was detected once. J is TRBJ2-2 and V is TRBV19; D is unresolved. The CDR3 has 13 amino acids. Per germline, CDR1 LNHDA and CDR2 SQIVND (reference sequence). Deletions cut 1 base from V and 4 bases from J, with 4 bases between. CDR3 protein: CASSIGSTGELFF. The DNA of the CDR3 is TGTGCCAGTAGTATAGGGAGCACCGGGGAGCTGTTTTTT.

This chain joins TRBV29-1 and TRBJ1-2; D unresolved. CDR1 and CDR2 (germline): SQVTM, ANQGSEA. V was shortened by 5 bases and J by 4 bases, with 14 bases between the two germline ends. The CDR3 loop spans 13 amino acids. CDR3 region: CSVINGPTYGYTF. CDR3 in DNA: TGCAGCGTTATAAACGGGCCAACCTATGGCTACACCTTC.

The gene calls are TRBV7-2 and TRBJ2-7; D may be TRBD1 or TRBD2 (5 bases each). This CDR3 comprises 14 residues. V dropped 0 bases and J dropped 9 bases, with 15 bases sitting between them. Germline V gene lookup returns CDR1 SGHTA and CDR2 FQGNSA. CDR3 sequence reads: CASSLARGSQGQYF. CDR3 DNA: TGTGCCAGCAGCTTAGCTCGGGGTTCCCAGGGGCAGTACTTC.

This clonotype was seen just once. The chain carries TRBV11-2 and TRBJ2-1; 9 bases fit TRBD1. Trimming cost V 1 base and J 4 bases; bases outside gene matches: 2. The CDR3 has 15 amino acids. The germline V gene has CDR1 SGHAT and CDR2 FQNNGV. CDR3 loop: CASSLGQGVYNEQFF. The DNA for the CDR3 is TGTGCCAGCAGCTTAGGACAGGGGGTTTACAATGAGCAGTTCTTC. Full variable domain (rest looked up from reference TRBV11-2 and TRBJ2-1): EAGVAQSPRYKIIEKRQSVAFWCNPISGHATLYWYQQILGQGPKLLIQFQNNGVVDDSQLPKDRFSAERLKGVDSTLKIQPAKLEDSAVYLCASSLGQGVYNEQFFGPGTRLTVL.

The chain uses TRBV7-2 and TRBJ2-2; possibly TRBD2 for D (6 bases). Trimming left V 2 bases short and J 2 bases short, with 12 bases between. Germline CDR1 is SGHTA and CDR2 is FQGNSA. CDR3 length equals 16 residues. As DNA, the CDR3 is TGTGCCAGCAGCTTACAATTGCGGGAAAACACCGGGGAGCTGTTTTTT. Amino acid sequence: CASSLQLRENTGELFF.